This T cell receptor beta chain was sequenced in a study of CXCR3 chemokines and chemotherapy response in bladder cancer (dated by TCRdb to between 2021 and 2022). Regarding the study in general: Whether chemotherapy response in human bladder cancer was predicted by intratumoral CXCR3 chemokine system activity was examined in the study.

The library relied on PCR. The sequencing machine was an Illumina HiSeq 2500. The public reads were reprocessed in TCRdb via fastp at Q25 and MiXCR, keeping in-frame beta chains. Each record represents a unique CDR3 protein, reported with the most common genes and DNA among its rows. Recorded for this sample are roughly 8,000 distinct CDR3 sequences; around 12% of them occurred a single time. The top ten clonotypes cover about 16% of the sample. The germline ends are 9 bases apart after V is trimmed by 0 bases and J by 0 bases. CDR3 length: 16 amino acids, cysteine to phenylalanine. Of all the DNA, just the CDR3 is kept, 48 bases in frame from base 1. Taken from the germline V gene, the CDR1 and CDR2 loops are MNHNS and SASEGT. This clonotype was counted ten times or more. The target of this receptor is not known. The input lacks base qualities; no much larger clone sits a single base away.

This receptor was identified in a human donor with bladder cancer that responded to neoadjuvant chemotherapy. The specimen was collected from a patient whose treatment included neoadjuvant chemotherapy. Rearrangement joined TRBV6-1 to TRBJ1-5, with an unclear D gene assignment. The CDR3 protein is CASSEATGYSNQPQHF. The bases are TGTGCCAGCAGTGAAGCGACGGGTTATAGCAATCAGCCCCAGCATTTT.